This T cell receptor (beta chain) was recovered during a study of shared clonotypes between healthy human individuals. About the research overall: Each donor had three CD4 naive, three CD4 memory, two CD8 naive and one CD8 memory plate.

Naivety among CD8 cells was defined by CD45RO negativity and positive CCR7 selection, thereby excluding terminally differentiated effector memory CD45RA+ cells. Researchers ran the assay at a deep level. Assay used: immunoSEQ multiplex PCR; TCRdb lists only in-frame clones, some missing. The sample contains hundreds of thousands of clones, about 95% of which appear only once. V lost 1 base, J lost 0 bases, and 11 bases lay in between. CDR1 and CDR2 (germline): SNHLY, FYNNEI. The CDR3 is 16 amino acids. The TCR was taken from a woman aged 30 to 39 in good health. The material sequenced was naive CD8+ T cells sorted from blood. The chain carries TRBV2 and TRBJ2-3; perhaps TRBD1 as D (5 bases). DNA for the CDR3: TGTGCCAGCAGTGAAGTGGACAAACTGAGCACAGATACGCAGTATTTT. Amino acid sequence: CASSEVDKLSTDTQYF.